This TCR beta chain was found in a study of T cell responses to AZD1222 COVID-19 vaccine. Trimming at V came to 5 bases and at J to 10 bases, leaving 9 bases not matched to a gene. The CDR3 is 14 amino acids. The V gene's germline CDR1 is MDHEN and CDR2 SYDVKM. To note about this clone: Its target is not known.

Findings and limits, study-wide: The span of vaccine-associated CD4 TCRs extended across spike, with dominance at 160-218 and 743-854. Baseline seropositives among AZD1222 recipients totaled only 5 to 7.

Produced via immunoSEQ multiplex PCR; TCRdb's table is partial and in-frame only. Among 100,000 or so clones, 88% were seen once, and the ten largest hold 9% to 9.5%. The receptor's source is an adult in good health. The V and J genes are TRBV28 and TRBJ2-1; 9 bases map to TRBD1. The sample was peripheral blood, taken on day 0 of AZD1222 vaccination. This chain's CDR3 is CASSAGQGDREQFF. CDR3 DNA sequence: TGTGCCAGCAGTGCGGGACAGGGCGATAGAGAGCAGTTCTTC.